A single sample is the source of the 11 T cell receptor beta chains below, sequenced in a study of T cell changes during pregnancy in multiple sclerosis. Clones were sequenced by immunoSEQ multiplex PCR, and TCRdb holds only the in-frame ones, with some missing. Here the sample spans tens of thousands of clones, about 92% being singletons. The sample was CD4+ T cells from peripheral blood mononuclear cells, taken in the third trimester of pregnancy. All receptors come from a female donor with multiple sclerosis, enrolled in a pregnancy study.

This clone was counted once. The chain links TRBV5-1 to TRBJ2-4; 7 positions agree with TRBD1. The V gene end was trimmed by 3 bases and the J gene end by 4 bases; junction bases not matched to a gene: 7. CDR1 is SGHRS and CDR2 is YFSETQ in the germline V gene. This CDR3 spans 15 amino acids. The CDR3, as DNA: TGCGCCAGCAGCTCCATGGACAGGCAAAAAAACATTCAGTACTTC. Translating it yields CASSSMDRQKNIQYF. Together with reference TRBV5-1 and TRBJ2-4, the CDR3 gives the full variable domain: KAGVTQTPRYLIKTRGQQVTLSCSPISGHRSVSWYQQTPGQGLQFLFEYFSETQRNKGNFPGRFSGRQFSNSRSEMNVSTLELGDSALYLCASSSMDRQKNIQYFGAGTRLSVL.

The rearrangement uses TRBV5-1 and TRBJ1-1, with 7 bases lining up with TRBD1. Germline loops: CDR1 SGHRS, CDR2 YFSETQ. V lost 4 bases and J lost 5; bases outside the gene matches: 26. The CDR3 is 20 residues long. As DNA, the CDR3 is TGCGCCAGCAGCCCGGAAATATTATACAGGGGTGAGGGAACTCGGACTGAAGCTTTCTTT. Protein sequence: CASSPEILYRGEGTRTEAFF.

This chain joins TRBV13 and TRBJ2-7, with 7 bases lining up with TRBD1. The CDR3 length is 13 residues. CDR1 and CDR2 from the germline V gene are PRHDT and FYEKMQ (reference sequence). J was trimmed by 2 bases and V by 7 bases; bases with no gene match: 5. CDR3 residues: CASKQGSTYEQYF. In DNA, the CDR3 is TGTGCCAGCAAACAGGGGAGCACCTACGAGCAGTACTTC. The full variable domain, rest sourced from reference TRBV13 and TRBJ2-7, is AAGVIQSPRHLIKEKRETATLKCYPIPRHDTVYWYQQGPGQDPQFLISFYEKMQSDKGSIPDRFSAQQFSDYHSELNMSSLELGDSALYFCASKQGSTYEQYFGPGTRLTVT.

This clone was seen more than once but under ten times. The rearrangement uses TRBV6-5 and TRBJ1-2; weak D call: TRBD1 (5 bases). The germline CDR1 and CDR2 sequences are MNHEY and SVGAGI. V was shortened by 0 bases and J by 10 bases, with 12 bases between the two germline ends. The CDR3 contains 13 residues. The CDR3 sequence is CASSYSTDLTYTF. The CDR3 DNA reads TGTGCCAGCAGTTACTCGACAGATCTTACCTACACCTTC.

This chain joins TRBV5-1 and TRBJ2-2, with D possibly being TRBD2 (6 bases). The V end lost 3 bases, the J end lost 6 bases, and 15 bases lay between the germline ends. This CDR3 contains 15 residues. Germline loops: CDR1 SGHRS, CDR2 YFSETQ. The CDR3 spells CASSSTPGEAGELFF. As DNA, the CDR3 is TGCGCCAGCAGCTCGACTCCGGGGGAAGCCGGGGAGCTGTTTTTT.

This chain's CDR3 is CASSKGVNTEAFF. CDR3 in DNA: TGTGCCAGCAGTAAAGGGGTGAACACTGAAGCTTTCTTT. The rearrangement uses TRBV27 and TRBJ1-1; tentative D call: TRBD1 (5 bases). The CDR3 is 13 amino acids. Trimming took 5 bases from V and 0 from J, leaving 7 bases between them. Germline V gene lookup returns CDR1 MNHEY and CDR2 SMNVEV (reference sequence).

The V call is TRBV6-4, the J call TRBJ2-3; the match to TRBD1 covers 8 bases. There are 13 residues in the CDR3. Trimming removed 9 bases from V and 4 bases from J; junction bases left unmatched: 6. From germline, CDR1 is MRHNA and CDR2 SNTAGT. This CDR3 reads CASSQGDADTQYF. The CDR3 DNA is TGTGCCAGTTCACAGGGGGATGCAGATACGCAGTATTTT.

The gene calls are TRBV5-1 and TRBJ1-1, with a weak D call TRBD1 (6 bases). There are 12 residues in the CDR3. The V and J ends lost 4 bases and 6 bases respectively, with 10 bases between them. Germline V gives CDR1 SGHRS, CDR2 YFSETQ. CDR3 region: CASSVEGAEAFF. CDR3 nucleotide sequence: TGCGCCAGCAGCGTTGAGGGGGCTGAAGCTTTCTTT.

This CDR3 is CATSRELIAGGNQPQHF. Written as DNA, the CDR3 is TGTGCCACCAGCAGAGAATTGATCGCGGGGGGGAATCAGCCCCAGCATTTT. The chain recombines TRBV15 with TRBJ1-5, with TRBD1 as a possible D gene (5 bases). The CDR3 is 17 residues long. Between the trimmed V and J ends, which lost 0 bases and 4 bases, there was a span of 16 bases. Germline assignment: CDR1 LNHNV and CDR2 YYDKDF (reference sequence).

This chain uses TRBV4-2 with TRBJ2-1; the D gene is possibly TRBD2 (5 bases). Per the germline V gene, CDR1 is LGHNA and CDR2 is YNFKEQ. Trimming removed 1 base from V and 4 bases from J, with 8 bases in between. The CDR3 runs to 14 residues. CDR3 amino acids: CASSQVGDYNEQFF. CDR3 in DNA: TGTGCCAGCAGCCAAGTGGGAGATTACAATGAGCAGTTCTTC.

This chain links TRBV5-5 with TRBJ2-2; maybe TRBD1 (5 bases). The V end lost 0 bases, the J end lost 5 bases, and 8 bases lay between the germline ends. The CDR3 spans 14 residues. Germline V CDR1 and CDR2: SGHKS, YYEKEE (reference sequence). CDR3 sequence (DNA): TGTGCCAGCAGCTTGGTGACAGCGACCGGGGAGCTGTTTTTT. Amino acids: CASSLVTATGELFF. Combining the CDR3 with reference TRBV5-5 and TRBJ2-2 gives the whole variable domain DAGVTQSPTHLIKTRGQQVTLRCSPISGHKSVSWYQQVLGQGPQFIFQYYEKEERGRGNFPDRFSARQFPNYSSELNVNALLLGDSALYLCASSLVTATGELFFGEGSRLTVL.